This T cell receptor (beta chain) was observed in a study of blood T cell repertoires in COVID-19. At the level of the study: Samples came from the United States, Italy and Spain, spanning acute and convalescent COVID-19. In each case, the material was cDNA or gDNA derived from T cells, B-cell-depleted T cells, or PBMCs.

Seattle patient enrollment occurred during active infection, with longitudinal follow-up thereafter. Under the authors' procedure: Reference gene primer amplification gave nucleated cell count estimates. Profiled with immunoSEQ multiplex PCR; TCRdb holds only in-frame clones, not every one. The V and J calls and clone size come from that table; D and trimming were worked out from the DNA. The sample holds tens of thousands of clones, about 80% seen once. The receptor was derived from a man aged 45 to 65 with COVID-19, enrolled during active disease. Material: peripheral blood.

CDR3 residues: CASSVTGTGKEDTQYF. The CDR3, as DNA: TGTGCCAGCAGCGTTACCGGGACAGGGAAGGAGGATACGCAGTATTTT. J is TRBJ2-3 and V is TRBV5-5; 9 nucleotides align to TRBD1. The V segment lost 4 bases and the J segment 6 bases; nucleotides outside the gene matches: 12. Per germline, CDR1 SGHKS and CDR2 YYEKEE (reference sequence). This CDR3 is built from 16 residues.